The 27 T cell receptor beta chains given below trace back to one sample, sequenced in a study of blood T cell repertoires in COVID-19 (dated by TCRdb to 2020 to 2022). The library was prepared using the immunoSEQ multiplex PCR assay. TCRdb obtained this table from immuneACCESS and retained in-frame rearrangements with V and J assigned. These tables miss some clones; where compared with another copy, unresolved V genes account for less than half of the shortfall, and the remainder is unexplained. The sample records some 130,000 clones, 55% to 75% of which are singletons. 1.5% to 2% of the sample is in the top ten clones. Sequenced input: peripheral blood. All receptors derive from a woman in her seventies with acute or convalescent COVID-19.

This clone was seen a single time. The rearrangement uses TRBV7-8 and TRBJ2-7, with 10 bases aligning to TRBD2. Germline assignment: CDR1 SGHVS and CDR2 FQNEAQ. CDR3 length: 17 amino acids. With 2 bases clipped from V and 1 base from J, the junction kept 8 bases outside the gene matches. In nucleotides, the CDR3 is TGTGCCAGCAGCTTACAACCTCTAGCGGGAGATTCCTACGAGCAGTACTTC. Translated: CASSLQPLAGDSYEQYF. The variable domain in full, completed from reference TRBV7-8 and TRBJ2-7, reads GAGVSQSPRYKVAKRGQDVALRCDPISGHVSLFWYQQALGQGPEFLTYFQNEAQLDKSGLPSDRFFAERPEGSVSTLKIQRTQQEDSAVYLCASSLQPLAGDSYEQYFGPGTRLTVT.

This chain joins TRBV7-8 and TRBJ1-1, with TRBD1 matching over 9 bases. CDR1 SGHVS and CDR2 FQNEAQ come from the germline V gene. The CDR3 totals 16 residues. The trim removed 5 bases at V and 1 base at J, leaving 8 bases unmatched. The CDR3 bases are TGTGCCAGCAGCCCCCGGCCGGGACAGGGGAACACTGAAGCTTTCTTT. Amino acids: CASSPRPGQGNTEAFF.

This sequence joins TRBV28 and TRBJ1-2; D is unresolved. Per germline, CDR1 MDHEN and CDR2 SYDVKM. The CDR3 is 12 amino acids. The ends were cut back, 7 bases at V and 3 bases at J, with 9 bases in the middle. The CDR3 region has the DNA TGTGCCAGCACCGACATTGACTATGGCTACACCTTC. It encodes CASTDIDYGYTF.

This chain connects TRBV5-4 to TRBJ2-3; D is perhaps TRBD2 (5 bases). The V and J ends lost 4 bases and 4 bases respectively, with 19 bases between them. Per the germline V gene, CDR1 is SGHNT and CDR2 is YYREEE (reference sequence). The CDR3 covers 16 residues. CDR3: CASSHMYEGGSDTQYF. The DNA of the CDR3 is TGTGCCAGCAGCCACATGTATGAGGGCGGGTCAGATACGCAGTATTTT.

V gene TRBV6-6 combines with J gene TRBJ2-5, with D uncertain. Germline CDR1 and CDR2: MNHNY and SVGAGI (reference sequence). The length of the CDR3 is 13 residues. V was shortened by 7 bases and J by 1 base, with 10 bases between the two germline ends. The CDR3 reads CASTPRSQETQYF. DNA for the CDR3: TGTGCCAGCACCCCCCGGAGCCAAGAGACCCAGTACTTC.

Comments on this clone: Other nucleotide sequences in the sample specify the same CDR3. The chain employs TRBV6-5 and TRBJ1-2; TRBD1 matches 7 bases. With V trimmed by 6 bases and J by 3 bases, 4 bases remained unmatched. This CDR3 spans 13 amino acids. Germline loops: CDR1 MNHEY, CDR2 SVGAGI. Written as DNA, the CDR3 is TGTGCCAGCAGGAGGCAGGGGGACTATGGCTACACCTTC. This codes for CASRRQGDYGYTF.

This sequence joins TRBV27 and TRBJ2-5; possible D gene TRBD1, 6 bases. CDR1 is MNHEY and CDR2 is SMNVEV in the germline V gene (reference sequence). CDR3 length equals 14 residues. The V and J ends lost 6 bases and 0 bases respectively, with 11 bases between them. CDR3: CASSSTGNQETQYF. The CDR3 DNA reads TGTGCCAGCAGCTCTACAGGGAACCAAGAGACCCAGTACTTC.

J is TRBJ1-3 and V is TRBV5-1; a weak D match, TRBD1 (5 bases). V lost 1 base, J lost 1 base, and 9 bases lay in between. Germline CDR1 and CDR2: SGHRS and YFSETQ. The CDR3 is 15 residues long. CDR3 amino acids: CASSLTQGSGNTIYF. CDR3 nucleotide sequence: TGCGCCAGCAGCTTGACTCAGGGATCTGGAAACACCATATATTTT.

This clone was counted ten times or more. The chain joins TRBV29-1 to TRBJ2-7; TRBD2 aligns across 16 bases. The V segment lost 4 bases and the J segment 3 bases; nucleotides outside the gene matches: 6. CDR3 length equals 16 residues. The germline V gene has CDR1 SQVTM and CDR2 ANQGSEA. For the CDR3, the DNA is TGCAGCGTTGCGGGACTAGCGGGAGGGCGAGTCTACGAGCAGTACTTC. It specifies CSVAGLAGGRVYEQYF.

The chain links TRBV6-5 to TRBJ2-5; 9 positions agree with TRBD2. Per germline, CDR1 MNHEY and CDR2 SVGAGI. The length of the CDR3 is 15 residues. V lost 0 bases, J lost 6 bases, and 5 bases stayed unmatched. CDR3 nucleotides: TGTGCCAGCAGTTACTCTAGCGGGAGTAGGAAGACCCAGTACTTC. As protein: CASSYSSGSRKTQYF.

The chain carries TRBV9 and TRBJ1-2; D is undetermined. The CDR3 consists of 12 residues. The germline CDR1 and CDR2 sequences are SGDLS and YYNGEE. Trimming cost V 7 bases and J 6 bases, with 13 bases left between them. CDR3 in amino acids: CASGEGRNGYTF. For the CDR3, the DNA is TGTGCCAGCGGGGAGGGTCGGAATGGCTACACCTTC.

V gene TRBV4-1 combines with J gene TRBJ1-2, with a tentative D call TRBD1 (6 bases). CDR3 size: 15 residues. Germline V lookup: CDR1 MGHRA, CDR2 YSYEKL. V lost 2 bases and J 3 bases, leaving 13 bases between the germline ends. This CDR3 reads CASSQTRTEDYGYTF. Here the CDR3 DNA reads TGCGCCAGCAGCCAAACCCGGACAGAAGACTATGGCTACACCTTC.

The chain is built from TRBV28 and TRBJ2-1, with TRBD2 matching 7 bases. Germline values: CDR1 MDHEN, CDR2 SYDVKM. The CDR3 extends over 15 amino acids. V shed 5 bases, J shed 0 bases, and the junction held 4 bases outside the gene matches. The CDR3, as DNA: TGTGCCAGCAGTACCGGGGGGAACTCCTACAATGAGCAGTTCTTC. It translates to CASSTGGNSYNEQFF. Looking up the rest from reference TRBV28 and TRBJ2-1 gives the full variable domain: DVKVTQSSRYLVKRTGEKVFLECVQDMDHENMFWYRQDPGLGLRLIYFSYDVKMKEKGDIPEGYSVSREKKERFSLILESASTNQTSMYLCASSTGGNSYNEQFFGPGTRLTVL.

This clone was observed at least ten times. This sequence joins TRBV3-1 (or the pseudogene TRBV3-2) and TRBJ1-1, with 10 positions matching TRBD1. The CDR3 runs to 15 residues. From germline, CDR1 is LGHDT and CDR2 YNNKEL (reference sequence). With V trimmed by 1 base and J by 5 bases, 4 bases remained unmatched. This CDR3 is CASSQGTGGRTEAFF. The CDR3 DNA reads TGTGCCAGCAGCCAAGGGACAGGGGGTCGGACTGAAGCTTTCTTT.

This rearrangement joins TRBV6-5 to TRBJ2-1; possibly TRBD2 for D (5 bases). The V gene lost 11 bases and the J gene lost 4 bases, with 18 bases spanning the gap. CDR3 length: 14 amino acids. The germline gives CDR1 MNHEY, CDR2 SVGAGI. The CDR3, as DNA: TGTGCCGCGGGTCTCGGATTTTCTTACAATGAGCAGTTCTTC. Protein: CAAGLGFSYNEQFF.

The V call is TRBV30, the J call TRBJ2-3; 9 nucleotides match TRBD1. The V segment lost 4 bases and the J segment 5 bases; nucleotides outside the gene matches: 7. The CDR3 runs to 14 residues. Germline V gene sequence: CDR1 GTSNPN, CDR2 SVGIG (reference sequence). In DNA form, the CDR3 reads TGTGCCTGGACGCCGGGACAGGGCCGAGATACGCAGTATTTT. Its protein product is CAWTPGQGRDTQYF.

The chain has TRBV19 and TRBJ2-2; TRBD1 matches at 10 bases. Germline V CDR1 and CDR2: LNHDA, SQIVND (reference sequence). Germline trimming cut 0 bases from V and 7 bases from J; bases unmatched to any gene: 5. The CDR3 loop spans 16 amino acids. The DNA for the CDR3 is TGTGCCAGTAGTATAGAAGGGACAGGGGCGAGCGGGGAGCTGTTTTTT. It specifies CASSIEGTGASGELFF.

This clone came up a few times. V gene TRBV7-2 combines with J gene TRBJ1-2; TRBD1 agrees at 8 bases. The CDR3 contains 16 residues. In germline, CDR1 is SGHTA, CDR2 FQGNSA. J lost 7 bases, V lost 4 bases, and 14 bases had no gene match. The DNA for the CDR3 is TGTGCCAGCAGCTCACAAGTCTCACAGGGGGGGGTTGGCTACACCTTC. Encoded protein: CASSSQVSQGGVGYTF.

About this clone: This sample includes further DNA sequences coding for the same CDR3. The chain combines TRBV11-2 with TRBJ2-2; tentatively, D is TRBD2 (6 bases). CDR1 is SGHAT, CDR2 FQNNGV, per germline. V was clipped by 1 base and J by 5 bases, with 8 bases between them. The CDR3 length is 14 residues. This CDR3 is CASSLARGTGELFF. Written as DNA, the CDR3 is TGTGCCAGCAGCTTAGCTCGGGGGACCGGGGAGCTGTTTTTT.

CDR3: CASSAREGLAGEQYF. The DNA for the CDR3 is TGCGCCAGCAGCGCGAGGGAAGGACTAGCGGGGGAGCAGTACTTC. The V gene is TRBV5-1, the J gene TRBJ2-7; the match to TRBD2 covers 12 bases. The CDR3 sequence is 15 residues long. CDR1 is SGHRS and CDR2 is YFSETQ in the germline V gene. The V and J ends lost 4 bases and 7 bases, in that order; junction bases with no gene match: 9. The variable domain in full, completed from reference TRBV5-1 and TRBJ2-7, reads KAGVTQTPRYLIKTRGQQVTLSCSPISGHRSVSWYQQTPGQGLQFLFEYFSETQRNKGNFPGRFSGRQFSNSRSEMNVSTLELGDSALYLCASSAREGLAGEQYFGPGTRLTVT.

At least ten counts were recorded for this clone. The rearrangement joins TRBV30 to TRBJ2-5; D not certain. The CDR3 is made up of 13 amino acids. Germline CDR1 and CDR2: GTSNPN and SVGIG (reference sequence). V was clipped by 0 bases and J by 1 base, with 6 bases between them. DNA of the CDR3: TGTGCCTGGAGTGTAAATATCCAAGAGACCCAGTACTTC. Encoded protein: CAWSVNIQETQYF.

At least ten counts were recorded for this clone. The V gene is TRBV6-4, the J gene TRBJ1-6; D is unresolved. Germline values: CDR1 MRHNA, CDR2 SNTAGT. The CDR3 covers 14 residues. The V end was cut by 4 bases, the J end by 8 bases, with 12 bases between. CDR3 sequence (DNA): TGTGCCAGCAGTGCCAGTGGGCGCGATTCACCCCTCCACTTT. Translation: CASSASGRDSPLHF.

The chain employs TRBV5-6 and TRBJ1-5, with D perhaps TRBD1 (6 bases). With 4 bases removed from V and 5 bases from J, the gap between germline ends came to 13 bases. This CDR3 spans 14 amino acids. The germline V gene has CDR1 SGHDT and CDR2 YYEEEE. This CDR3 reads CASSLRTEYQPQHF. The DNA for the CDR3 is TGTGCCAGCAGCCTAAGGACAGAGTATCAGCCCCAGCATTTT.

This clone was seen a single time. This rearrangement joins TRBV19 to TRBJ1-2, with D maybe TRBD1 (5 bases). CDR3 size: 14 residues. Between the trimmed V and J ends, which lost 6 bases and 3 bases, there was a span of 14 bases. Germline V lookup: CDR1 LNHDA, CDR2 SQIVND (reference sequence). In nucleotides, the CDR3 is TGTGCCAGTAGGTCCCAGGGAAAAGACTATGGCTACACCTTC. Protein product: CASRSQGKDYGYTF.

The chain links TRBV6-6 to TRBJ2-2; 9 nucleotides line up with TRBD1. Germline CDR1 MNHNY, CDR2 SVGAGI (reference sequence). CDR3 size: 13 residues. The trim removed 9 bases at V and 13 bases at J, leaving 12 bases unmatched. The CDR3 sequence is CASLYGTGFGLFF. The CDR3 region has the DNA TGTGCCAGTCTATACGGGACAGGGTTCGGGCTGTTTTTT.

This chain joins TRBV2 and TRBJ1-2; 7 bases fit TRBD1. The germline gives CDR1 SNHLY, CDR2 FYNNEI. The length of the CDR3 is 14 residues. V shed 0 bases, J shed 8 bases, and the junction held 6 bases outside the gene matches. For the CDR3, the DNA is TGTGCCAGCAGTGAAGCTGCAGGGGGTGAAGGCTACACCTTC. Amino acids: CASSEAAGGEGYTF.

The CDR3 DNA is TGTGCCAGCAGCGTATCGGACAGGACAGGCACTGAAGCTTTCTTT. Translation: CASSVSDRTGTEAFF. This chain joins TRBV9 and TRBJ1-1, with 7 bases that match TRBD1. J was trimmed by 4 bases and V by 1 base; bases with no gene match: 7. The CDR3 sequence is 15 residues long. Looked up from germline, CDR1 is SGDLS and CDR2 is YYNGEE.